The present entry profiles one TCR beta chain with its context. Trimming cost V 2 bases and J 4 bases, with 15 bases left between them. The germline V gene encodes CDR1 SGHTA and CDR2 FQGNSA. The CDR3 length is 16 residues. The sample belongs to a study of blood T cell repertoires in COVID-19. Libraries were prepared by immunoSEQ multiplex PCR; TCRdb keeps only in-frame clonotypes and omits some of them. The sample shows 40,000 to 55,000 clones, more than 85% of them seen only once. V is TRBV7-2 and J is TRBJ1-5; perhaps TRBD1 as D (6 bases). The TCR comes from a woman of 80 years or more with acute or convalescent COVID-19. What was sequenced was peripheral blood. In DNA form, the CDR3 reads TGTGCCAGCAGCTTATGGGCAGGGGAGGGTAATCAGCCCCAGCATTTT. Its protein is CASSLWAGEGNQPQHF.